This TCR beta chain was recorded in a study of cytomegalovirus exposure and HLA in healthy donors. Study-wide context: Early released data comprised 80 million to 100 million unique TCRs from HLA-typed donors.

To note about this clone: What it binds is not known.

The PCR had 60 Vbeta and 13 Jbeta primers. The repertoire was sequenced with immunoSEQ multiplex PCR; TCRdb's copy has only in-frame clones and lacks some. The sample lists about 90,000 clones; around 76% were seen once. Study-level results: A later analysis showed that HLA-associated TCR beta chains had undergone more clonal expansion than equally common others.

This CDR3 has 12 residues. The germline gives CDR1 MNHNY, CDR2 SVGAGI (reference sequence). Between the trimmed V and J ends, which lost 7 bases and 8 bases, there was a span of 12 bases. The sequence was obtained from a woman between 55 and 75 years old in good health and CMV-seropositive. This chain links TRBV6-6 with TRBJ2-1; D gene uncertain. The specimen was PBMCs. CDR3 nucleotide sequence: TGTGCCAGCACCCACTCGGTGCATGAGCAGTTCTTC. This codes for CASTHSVHEQFF.